What follows are 30 T cell receptor beta chains derived from one specimen sequenced in a study of response to subunit inactivated influenza vaccine (dated by TCRdb to 2017 to 2018). Receptor libraries were prepared by RT-PCR. TCRdb lists the instrument as Illumina HiSeq 2500. The public reads were reanalyzed by TCRdb: fastp trimming at Q25, MiXCR alignment, in-frame beta chains only. Rows matching on CDR3 protein sequence are summarized as one entry with the most common DNA and genes. In this sample the table shows 550,000 to 650,000 distinct CDR3 sequences, about 12% of which occur a single time. The ten largest account for roughly 10% of the sample. Sequences were derived from PBMCs from blood, sampled on the day of vaccination. These receptor sequences come from a man aged 50 to 59 who received an inactivated influenza vaccine. Donor details come from another sample of the same person, matched by shared clones.

In this sample, this clonotype turned up a few times. This chain uses TRBV12-3 or TRBV12-4 with TRBJ2-3; no reliable D call. The V end lost 1 base, the J end lost 6 bases, and 5 bases lay between the germline ends. The CDR3 consists of 12 residues. The CDR3: CASSLGYDTQYF. In DNA, the CDR3 is TGTGCCAGCAGTTTAGGGTACGATACGCAGTATTTT.

The V gene is TRBV27, the J gene TRBJ2-7, with D possibly matching TRBD2 (5 bases). Germline V gene data show CDR1 as MNHEY and CDR2 as SMNVEV (reference sequence). The CDR3 consists of 14 residues. V was trimmed by 3 bases and J by 6 bases, leaving 15 bases between them. DNA for the CDR3: TGTGCCAGCAGTTTTGCGGGCCCAGGACGCGAGCAGTACTTC. This encodes CASSFAGPGREQYF.

The chain links TRBV2 to TRBJ2-7, with 7 nucleotides matching TRBD2. The CDR3 covers 16 residues. CDR1 and CDR2 from the germline V gene are SNHLY and FYNNEI. With 2 bases clipped from V and 7 bases from J, the junction kept 14 bases outside the gene matches. This CDR3 reads CASSERLAVPRIEQYF. DNA for the CDR3: TGTGCCAGCAGTGAACGGCTAGCGGTTCCCCGGATTGAGCAGTACTTC.

V is TRBV4-1 and J is TRBJ2-7, with 8 bases matching TRBD1. CDR1 is MGHRA, CDR2 YSYEKL, per germline. J gave up 3 bases and V 0 bases, and 1 base lay outside the gene matches. This CDR3 comprises 14 residues. The CDR3 region is CASSQEGTGYEQYF. DNA of the CDR3: TGCGCCAGCAGCCAAGAAGGGACAGGCTACGAGCAGTACTTC.

In this sample, this clonotype turned up a few times. The chain links TRBV9 to TRBJ2-2, with D maybe TRBD1 (6 bases). The CDR3 extends over 14 amino acids. Between the trimmed V and J ends, which lost 2 bases and 6 bases, there was a span of 11 bases. Germline-derived CDR1 and CDR2 are SGDLS and YYNGEE. The CDR3 region has the DNA TGTGCCAGCAGCGTTCGGGACAAGTCCGGGGAGCTGTTTTTT. This gives the protein CASSVRDKSGELFF.

This clonotype turned up a few times. The rearrangement links TRBV6-1 to TRBJ2-2; D is unclear. Germline CDR1 MNHNS, CDR2 SASEGT. There are 14 residues in the CDR3. Between the trimmed V and J ends, which lost 6 bases and 0 bases, there was a span of 8 bases. The CDR3 loop reads CASRRTANTGELFF. For the CDR3, the DNA is TGTGCCAGCAGACGGACGGCGAACACCGGGGAGCTGTTTTTT.

In DNA form, the CDR3 reads TGTGCCAGCAGTTTCCAGGGTAGCCTTCAGACCTACGAGCAGTACTTC. This encodes CASSFQGSLQTYEQYF. V usage is TRBV12-3 or TRBV12-4 and J usage is TRBJ2-7; D is possibly TRBD1 (5 bases). This CDR3 is built from 16 residues. V was pared by 3 bases and J by 2 bases, with 17 bases between.

This clonotype was recorded at least ten times. The chain recombines TRBV5-1 with TRBJ2-1; possible D gene TRBD1, 6 bases. The CDR3 has 17 residues. Germline V gives CDR1 SGHRS, CDR2 YFSETQ. V shed 5 bases and J shed 9 bases, with 27 bases lying between them. The CDR3 sequence: CASSSDSRVRIGGEQFF. The CDR3 nucleotides are TGCGCCAGCAGTTCGGACAGTAGGGTAAGAATTGGAGGTGAGCAGTTCTTC.

This clonotype was seen only a few times. The chain uses TRBV7-8 and TRBJ2-2; possibly TRBD1 for D (5 bases). V lost 2 bases and J lost 1, with 8 bases in between. CDR3 size: 15 residues. The V gene's germline CDR1 is SGHVS and CDR2 FQNEAQ. CDR3 residues: CASSLKGQNTGELFF. DNA of the CDR3: TGTGCCAGCAGCTTAAAAGGACAGAACACCGGGGAGCTGTTTTTT.

The J gene is TRBJ2-7, the V gene TRBV20-1, with D perhaps TRBD2 (6 bases). V was cut by 6 bases and J by 5 bases, with 20 bases left in between. The CDR3 length is 14 residues. Germline V gene sequence: CDR1 DFQATT, CDR2 SNEGSKA (reference sequence). The CDR3: CSAPGTPTMNEQYF. CDR3 sequence (DNA): TGCAGTGCCCCCGGGACTCCAACGATGAACGAGCAGTACTTC.

This chain links TRBV6-1 with TRBJ1-4; TRBD1 matches at 8 bases. Germline V gives CDR1 MNHNS, CDR2 SASEGT. The CDR3 runs to 15 residues. The V gene end was trimmed by 4 bases and the J gene end by 7 bases; junction bases not matched to a gene: 8. CDR3 DNA sequence: TGTGCCAGCAGTGTGCCCAGGACAGGGTCTGAAAAACTGTTTTTT. The encoded protein is CASSVPRTGSEKLFF.

The chain has TRBV28 and TRBJ2-7; D ambiguous. There are 14 residues in the CDR3. The germline gives CDR1 MDHEN, CDR2 SYDVKM. V shed 3 bases and J shed 1 base, with 10 bases lying between them. The CDR3 nucleotides read TGTGCCAGCAGTTTTGTCAGGACGTCCTACGAGCAGTACTTC. Translation: CASSFVRTSYEQYF.

V gene TRBV7-2 combines with J gene TRBJ2-7, with TRBD2 matching over 8 bases. The CDR3 extends over 14 amino acids. The V and J ends lost 5 bases and 6 bases, in that order; junction bases with no gene match: 9. Germline V lookup: CDR1 SGHTA, CDR2 FQGNSA. CDR3 sequence reads: CASSPRAGVGEQYF. DNA of the CDR3: TGTGCCAGCAGCCCAAGAGCGGGAGTGGGCGAGCAGTACTTC.

This clonotype was recorded many times. The chain combines TRBV5-1 with TRBJ2-3; D not resolved. The germline V gene has CDR1 SGHRS and CDR2 YFSETQ. The V gene lost 0 bases and the J gene lost 3 bases, with 8 bases spanning the gap. The CDR3 contains 14 residues. CDR3 DNA sequence: TGCGCCAGCAGCTTGGCTACAGAAACAGATACGCAGTATTTT. It encodes CASSLATETDTQYF.

This chain links TRBV6-5 with TRBJ2-4; D is perhaps TRBD2 (6 bases). Trimming shortened V by 2 bases and J by 1 base, and 12 bases separated the two germline ends. This CDR3 is built from 16 residues. Germline CDR1 reads MNHEY; CDR2 reads SVGAGI. The CDR3 is CASSYGGEGAKNIQYF. CDR3 nucleotides: TGTGCCAGCAGTTACGGAGGGGAAGGTGCCAAAAACATTCAGTACTTC.

This clonotype was detected a few times. This chain joins TRBV20-1 and TRBJ2-7; D is unresolved. CDR3 length equals 14 residues. V was cut by 2 bases and J by 4 bases, with 15 bases left in between. The germline gives CDR1 DFQATT, CDR2 SNEGSKA (reference sequence). CDR3 coding DNA: TGCAGTGCTAGAAAAGTGGGCGGACCTTACGAGCAGTACTTC. Translating it yields CSARKVGGPYEQYF.

The chain joins TRBV7-9 to TRBJ2-3, with 16 bases identical to TRBD2. The CDR3 extends over 17 amino acids. Germline V lookup: CDR1 SEHNR, CDR2 FQNEAQ (reference sequence). Germline trimming cut 5 bases from V and 4 bases from J; bases unmatched to any gene: 6. CDR3 nucleotides: TGTGCCAGCAGCACGGGACTAGCGGGAGGGCCGGCAGATACGCAGTATTTT. Amino acids: CASSTGLAGGPADTQYF.

This chain links TRBV24-1 with TRBJ1-2, with D maybe TRBD1 (5 bases). Deletions cut 3 bases from V and 1 base from J, with 14 bases between. CDR1 is KGHDR and CDR2 is SFDVKD in the germline V gene. CDR3 length: 16 residues. The CDR3 sequence is CATSDPRQTFNYGYTF. The CDR3 DNA reads as TGTGCCACCAGTGATCCGCGACAGACGTTTAACTATGGCTACACCTTC.

V gene TRBV19 combines with J gene TRBJ2-1, with a tentative D call TRBD2 (6 bases). The V end lost 5 bases, the J end lost 9 bases, and 11 bases lay between the germline ends. Germline values: CDR1 LNHDA, CDR2 SQIVND (reference sequence). This CDR3 is 12 amino acids long. Here the CDR3 reads CASSRTTSEQFF. CDR3 DNA sequence: TGTGCCAGTAGTCGGACTACGAGTGAGCAGTTCTTC.

Comments on this clonotype: A read error is possible here, since a much larger clone lies one base away. The gene calls are TRBV29-1 and TRBJ2-5; 7 bases map to TRBD1. The CDR3 length is 13 residues. Looked up from germline, CDR1 is SQVTM and CDR2 is ANQGSEA. The CDR3 here is CSVRQGSSETQNF. The CDR3 DNA reads TGCAGCGTCCGACAGGGAAGCTCAGAGACCCAGAACTTC.

The gene calls are TRBV20-1 and TRBJ2-7; TRBD1 might be the D (6 bases). This CDR3 has 15 amino acids. Per germline, CDR1 DFQATT and CDR2 SNEGSKA (reference sequence). V gave up 3 bases and J gave up 2 bases, with 17 bases separating them. The CDR3 here is CSARAPGTPTYEQYF. The CDR3 bases are TGCAGTGCTAGGGCGCCCGGGACACCTACCTACGAGCAGTACTTC.

This clonotype was seen a few times. The CDR3 sequence is CASSLANHLTYEQYF. CDR3 bases: TGCGCCAGCAGCTTGGCCAACCATCTTACCTACGAGCAGTACTTC. This chain links TRBV5-1 with TRBJ2-7; D is unclear. The CDR3 runs 15 residues. Trimming pared 0 bases from V and 2 bases from J, leaving 12 bases between. The germline V gene encodes CDR1 SGHRS and CDR2 YFSETQ. The entire variable domain, with the rest obtained from reference TRBV5-1 and TRBJ2-7, is as follows: KAGVTQTPRYLIKTRGQQVTLSCSPISGHRSVSWYQQTPGQGLQFLFEYFSETQRNKGNFPGRFSGRQFSNSRSEMNVSTLELGDSALYLCASSLANHLTYEQYFGPGTRLTVT.

This clonotype has a handful of counts. The CDR3 DNA is TGTGCCAGCAGTTTTGCCAGCGGGGGGATATCTAGCACAGATACGCAGTATTTT. It codes for CASSFASGGISSTDTQYF. The gene calls are TRBV28 and TRBJ2-3, with 9 positions matching TRBD2. Germline V gives CDR1 MDHEN, CDR2 SYDVKM. CDR3 length equals 18 residues. V lost 3 bases and J lost 0; bases outside the gene matches: 10.

V usage is TRBV6-2 or TRBV6-3 and J usage is TRBJ2-7; unclear D gene. Germline CDR1 MNHEY, CDR2 SVGEGT. The CDR3 is 12 residues long. Trimming cost V 6 bases and J 6 bases, with 12 bases left between them. In nucleotides, the CDR3 is TGTGCCAGCAGCCTCGCGGCTGTCGAGCAGTACTTC. Translated: CASSLAAVEQYF.

This clonotype was detected many times. This chain connects TRBV29-1 to TRBJ2-7; the D gene is possibly TRBD1 (6 bases). V lost 5 bases and J 3 bases, leaving 14 bases between the germline ends. This CDR3 comprises 13 residues. Germline CDR1 is SQVTM and CDR2 is ANQGSEA. This CDR3 is CSVSRPGDYEQYF. DNA of the CDR3: TGCAGCGTTTCTCGTCCAGGGGACTACGAGCAGTACTTC.

This clonotype was counted a few times. This chain connects TRBV6-2 or TRBV6-3 to TRBJ2-5; the D gene is possibly TRBD2 (6 bases). CDR1 and CDR2 (germline): MNHEY, SVGEGT. The CDR3 totals 14 residues. The V and J ends lost 2 bases and 5 bases respectively, with 12 bases between them. Written as DNA, the CDR3 is TGTGCCAGCAGTTACACCGCGGGGATGGAGACCCAGTACTTC. It encodes CASSYTAGMETQYF.

This clonotype came up many times. This chain uses TRBV28 with TRBJ2-3, with 14 bases that match TRBD2. The CDR3 sequence is 16 residues long. Trimming at V came to 4 bases and at J to 4 bases, leaving 4 bases not matched to a gene. The germline CDR1 and CDR2 sequences are MDHEN and SYDVKM. In DNA form, the CDR3 reads TGTGCCAGCAGTTCTAGACTAGCGGGGGGGCCAGATACGCAGTATTTT. Encoded protein: CASSSRLAGGPDTQYF.

This clonotype was detected only a few times. V and J are TRBV20-1 and TRBJ2-5; 7 bases map to TRBD1. Germline V gives CDR1 DFQATT, CDR2 SNEGSKA (reference sequence). V shed 3 bases and J 3 bases; nucleotides not matched to a gene: 4. The CDR3 contains 13 residues. This CDR3 is CSARTTGKETQYF. The CDR3 DNA is TGCAGTGCTAGGACGACAGGGAAAGAGACCCAGTACTTC.

This clonotype appeared a few times. The chain recombines TRBV5-1 with TRBJ2-7, with TRBD1 matching 10 bases. CDR1 is SGHRS and CDR2 is YFSETQ in the germline V gene. V shed 2 bases and J 5 bases; nucleotides not matched to a gene: 7. CDR3 length: 15 amino acids. CDR3 amino acids: CASSFRDRGGHEQYF. The DNA for the CDR3 is TGCGCCAGCAGCTTCCGGGACAGGGGAGGCCACGAGCAGTACTTC. Full variable domain (outside the CDR3, taken from reference TRBV5-1 and TRBJ2-7): KAGVTQTPRYLIKTRGQQVTLSCSPISGHRSVSWYQQTPGQGLQFLFEYFSETQRNKGNFPGRFSGRQFSNSRSEMNVSTLELGDSALYLCASSFRDRGGHEQYFGPGTRLTVT.

The chain uses TRBV28 and TRBJ1-2, with a tentative D call TRBD1 (5 bases). This CDR3 comprises 14 residues. In germline, CDR1 is MDHEN, CDR2 SYDVKM. Between the trimmed V and J ends, which lost 3 bases and 2 bases, there was a span of 10 bases. For the CDR3, the DNA is TGTGCCAGCAGTTTCGGCAGGGACAACTATGGCTACACCTTC. This codes for CASSFGRDNYGYTF.